Below are 11 T cell receptor beta chains sequenced from a single sample in a study of T-cell memory formation after mild COVID-19. Via MiXCR, TCRdb re-called the 5' RACE reads, giving one row per CDR3 protein. The table records over 450,000 distinct CDR3 sequences, over 20% of them present only once. Sequences were obtained from PBMCs or a T cell subset sorted from them (not recorded which). The receptors shown here come from an adult woman who had mild COVID-19 (a few samples of this study predate the infection). Cell type and time point are not known.

This clonotype has more than one count but fewer than ten. The genes are TRBV3-1 and TRBJ2-1, with D perhaps TRBD1 or TRBD2 (5 bases each). Germline CDR1 and CDR2: LGHDT and YNNKEL (reference sequence). The V gene lost 1 base and the J gene lost 9 bases, with 19 bases spanning the gap. The CDR3 sequence is 16 residues long. This CDR3 reads CASSQGAWGTHSEQFF. CDR3 DNA sequence: TGTGCCAGCAGCCAAGGAGCTTGGGGGACGCATTCTGAGCAGTTCTTC.

The gene calls are TRBV3-1 and TRBJ2-3, with 8 bases aligning to TRBD1. The germline gives CDR1 LGHDT, CDR2 YNNKEL (reference sequence). The ends lost 1 base at V and 3 bases at J; junction bases unmatched: 9. This CDR3 region has 17 residues. The CDR3 loop reads CASSQARTGLATDTQYF. CDR3 in DNA: TGTGCCAGCAGCCAAGCCCGGACAGGGTTGGCGACAGATACGCAGTATTTT.

This sequence joins TRBV2 and TRBJ2-2; no reliable D call. In germline, CDR1 is SNHLY, CDR2 FYNNEI. Between the trimmed V and J ends, which lost 7 bases and 5 bases, there was a span of 14 bases. The CDR3 consists of 14 residues. CDR3 residues: CASILNTQTGELFF. The DNA of the CDR3 is TGTGCCAGCATTCTCAATACACAGACCGGGGAGCTGTTTTTT.

V and J are TRBV20-1 and TRBJ1-2; 11 nucleotides match TRBD1. Germline CDR1 is DFQATT and CDR2 is SNEGSKA (reference sequence). After removal of 3 bases from V and 12 bases from J, the junction contained 6 bases not matched to a gene. The CDR3 consists of 12 residues. Here the CDR3 DNA reads TGCAGTGCTAGGGGGACAGGGGGTGATCACACCTTC. Its protein product is CSARGTGGDHTF.

The chain employs TRBV7-2 and TRBJ2-5; D gene ambiguous. V lost 0 bases and J lost 5, with 13 bases in between. This CDR3 comprises 15 residues. Germline V gene data show CDR1 as SGHTA and CDR2 as FQGNSA. CDR3 sequence reads: CASSLAPASPETQYF. The CDR3 DNA reads TGTGCCAGCAGCTTAGCTCCAGCCAGCCCGGAGACCCAGTACTTC.

This clonotype was detected only a few times. The chain recombines TRBV5-1 with TRBJ2-7; 8 bases match TRBD1. Germline-derived CDR1 and CDR2 are SGHRS and YFSETQ. The CDR3 extends over 16 amino acids. Trimming removed 2 bases from V and 0 bases from J; junction bases left unmatched: 7. Here the CDR3 DNA reads TGCGCCAGCAGCTTCGGCGGGACAGGCCTCTCCTACGAGCAGTACTTC. Translation gives CASSFGGTGLSYEQYF.

DNA for the CDR3: TGTGCCAGCAGAAGGACTAGCGGGGGGAAATTTGAGCAGTTCTTC. Translation gives CASRRTSGGKFEQFF. This sequence joins TRBV12-3 or TRBV12-4 and TRBJ2-1; 14 bases align to TRBD2. This CDR3 is 15 amino acids long. With V trimmed by 6 bases and J by 9 bases, 7 bases remained unmatched.

This clonotype was counted only a few times. V is TRBV6-1 and J is TRBJ2-1, with 7 bases lining up with TRBD1. Germline trimming cut 5 bases from V and 6 bases from J; bases unmatched to any gene: 4. Germline CDR1 MNHNS, CDR2 SASEGT. This CDR3 is built from 13 residues. The CDR3 sequence: CASSIAGGNEQFF. The CDR3 DNA reads TGTGCCAGCAGTATTGCAGGGGGCAATGAGCAGTTCTTC.

The chain is built from TRBV30 and TRBJ2-1; D tentatively fits TRBD1 or TRBD2 (5 bases each). The CDR3 extends over 11 amino acids. Per germline, CDR1 GTSNPN and CDR2 SVGIG (reference sequence). The V end was cut by 7 bases, the J end by 9 bases, with 13 bases between. For the CDR3, the DNA is TGTGCCTCGGGACGATCCGGTGAGCAGTTCTTC. Its translation is CASGRSGEQFF.

The J gene is TRBJ2-3, the V gene TRBV12-3 or TRBV12-4; D is tentatively TRBD1 or TRBD2 (5 bases each). The CDR3 extends over 15 amino acids. Trimming cost V 4 bases and J 2 bases, with 13 bases left between them. CDR3: CASSSSGAPTDTQYF. In DNA form, the CDR3 reads TGTGCCAGCAGTTCCTCCGGGGCCCCCACAGATACGCAGTATTTT.

Notes on this clonotype: Germline and junction disagree at one end, which may indicate a read error. The chain has TRBV4-1 and TRBJ2-1, with TRBD2 identical over 8 bases. There are 17 residues in the CDR3. Germline V CDR1 and CDR2: MGHRA, YSYEKL. CDR3 loop: CVSSQVGGRTSYSEQFF. As DNA, the CDR3 is TGCGTCAGCAGCCAAGTCGGGGGGCGGACTAGCTATAGTGAGCAGTTCTTC.